This is a list of T cell receptor beta chains from one sample in a study of monozygotic twins with cystic fibrosis. Sequencing was performed with immunoSEQ multiplex PCR; in TCRdb, only in-frame clones are kept and a portion is missing. Of under 10,000 clones listed, over 98% were seen once; the top ten hold 0.2% to 0.25%. The specimen sequenced was blood. These receptors originate from a girl aged 2 to 10 with cystic fibrosis. CDR3s include the opening cysteine and the closing phenylalanine or tryptophan. The D gene is left open where the match is weak. Clone size is given for some rows only: seen once, a few or many times, or a class if the clone is expanded.

d_gene: TRBD1; j_gene: TRBJ1-1; v_gene: TRBV29-1; abundance: -; CDR3aa: CSGDRGGTEAFF; CDR3nt: TGCAGCGGCGACAGGGGTGGTACTGAAGCTTTCTTT
d_gene: TRBD1; j_gene: TRBJ1-1; v_gene: TRBV7-9; abundance: -; CDR3aa: CASSLRDRNTEAFF; CDR3nt: TGTGCCAGCAGCCTACGGGACAGAAACACTGAAGCTTTCTTT
d_gene: TRBD1; j_gene: TRBJ2-7; v_gene: TRBV28; abundance: -; CDR3aa: CASRGTGRYEQYF; CDR3nt: TGTGCCAGCAGGGGGACAGGGCGCTACGAGCAGTACTTC
d_gene: -; j_gene: TRBJ2-2; v_gene: TRBV7-2; abundance: -; CDR3aa: CASSPERGRTGELFF; CDR3nt: TGTGCCAGCAGCCCGGAACGGGGCCGCACCGGGGAGCTGTTTTTT
d_gene: -; j_gene: TRBJ1-2; v_gene: TRBV7-9; abundance: once; CDR3aa: CASSFRDMGGGYTF; CDR3nt: TGTGCCAGCAGCTTCCGGGACATGGGAGGCGGCTACACCTTC
d_gene: -; j_gene: TRBJ2-5; v_gene: TRBV7-2; abundance: -; CDR3aa: CASSLRGPPYQETQYF; CDR3nt: TGTGCCAGCAGCCTACGCGGACCCCCGTACCAAGAGACCCAGTACTTC
d_gene: TRBD1; j_gene: TRBJ2-5; v_gene: TRBV12-5; abundance: -; CDR3aa: CASGLVGGREYQETQYF; CDR3nt: TGTGCTAGTGGTTTGGTAGGGGGCAGGGAGTACCAAGAGACCCAGTACTTC
d_gene: -; j_gene: TRBJ2-1; v_gene: TRBV27; abundance: -; CDR3aa: CASSNSYNEQFF; CDR3nt: TGTGCCAGCAGTAACAGTTACAATGAGCAGTTCTTC
d_gene: -; j_gene: TRBJ2-7; v_gene: TRBV6-1; abundance: -; CDR3aa: CASRRAPDEQYF; CDR3nt: TGTGCCAGCCGCCGGGCCCCCGACGAGCAGTACTTC
d_gene: TRBD1; j_gene: TRBJ2-7; v_gene: TRBV27; abundance: once; CDR3aa: CASSLSIGTVSYEQYF; CDR3nt: TGTGCCAGCAGTTTATCGATAGGGACAGTCTCCTACGAGCAGTACTTC
d_gene: -; j_gene: TRBJ1-1; v_gene: TRBV11-2; abundance: once; CDR3aa: CASSSQGLNTEAFF; CDR3nt: TGTGCCAGCAGCTCGCAGGGGCTGAACACTGAAGCTTTCTTT
d_gene: TRBD1; j_gene: TRBJ1-1; v_gene: TRBV7-9; abundance: once; CDR3aa: CASSSPRDRFTGNTEAFF; CDR3nt: TGTGCCAGCAGCTCTCCCCGGGACAGGTTTACGGGGAACACTGAAGCTTTCTTT
d_gene: -; j_gene: TRBJ1-2; v_gene: TRBV5-1; abundance: -; CDR3aa: CASSPREGTKGYTF; CDR3nt: TGCGCCAGCAGCCCCCGAGAGGGGACGAAAGGCTACACCTTC
d_gene: TRBD1; j_gene: TRBJ1-1; v_gene: TRBV5-5; abundance: -; CDR3aa: CASSVQGAWTEAFF; CDR3nt: TGTGCCAGCAGCGTACAGGGGGCATGGACTGAAGCTTTCTTT
d_gene: -; j_gene: TRBJ1-1; v_gene: TRBV30; abundance: -; CDR3aa: CAWSDGIGTEAFF; CDR3nt: TGTGCCTGGAGTGATGGGATTGGGACTGAAGCTTTCTTT
d_gene: TRBD1; j_gene: TRBJ2-7; v_gene: TRBV4-3; abundance: -; CDR3aa: CASSHALDRVHEQYF; CDR3nt: TGCGCCAGCAGCCACGCCTTGGACAGGGTCCACGAGCAGTACTTC
d_gene: TRBD1; j_gene: TRBJ2-7; v_gene: TRBV30; abundance: -; CDR3aa: CAWTGYRDSAYEQYF; CDR3nt: TGTGCCTGGACCGGATACCGGGACAGCGCGTACGAGCAGTACTTC
d_gene: -; j_gene: TRBJ2-7; v_gene: TRBV29-1; abundance: -; CDR3aa: CSVEASRDEQYF; CDR3nt: TGCAGCGTTGAAGCGAGCAGGGACGAGCAGTACTTC
d_gene: -; j_gene: TRBJ2-1; v_gene: TRBV10-1; abundance: -; CDR3aa: CASSHQFQGSEQFF; CDR3nt: TGCGCCAGCAGCCATCAGTTTCAGGGTTCTGAGCAGTTCTTC
d_gene: TRBD1; j_gene: TRBJ1-2; v_gene: TRBV6-5; abundance: -; CDR3aa: CASRNRGRDFGYTF; CDR3nt: TGTGCCAGCAGGAACAGGGGGCGTGATTTCGGCTACACCTTC
d_gene: -; j_gene: TRBJ2-7; v_gene: TRBV7-2; abundance: -; CDR3aa: CASSLGHYDGYEQYF; CDR3nt: TGTGCCAGCAGCTTGGGCCACTACGACGGGTACGAGCAGTACTTC
d_gene: -; j_gene: TRBJ1-1; v_gene: TRBV28; abundance: once; CDR3aa: CASRLMGANTEAFF; CDR3nt: TGTGCCAGCAGGCTTATGGGGGCGAACACTGAAGCTTTCTTT
d_gene: -; j_gene: TRBJ1-2; v_gene: TRBV28; abundance: -; CDR3aa: CASSPGGGNYGYTF; CDR3nt: TGTGCCAGCAGCCCAGGTGGGGGGAACTATGGCTACACCTTC
d_gene: -; j_gene: TRBJ1-2; v_gene: TRBV19; abundance: -; CDR3aa: CASSIRQPAGDGYTF; CDR3nt: TGTGCCAGTAGTATCAGACAGCCGGCGGGAGATGGCTACACCTTC
d_gene: -; j_gene: TRBJ1-1; v_gene: TRBV29-1; abundance: -; CDR3aa: CSVVGGAEAFF; CDR3nt: TGCAGCGTTGTTGGGGGGGCTGAAGCTTTCTTT
d_gene: -; j_gene: TRBJ2-3; v_gene: TRBV9; abundance: -; CDR3aa: CASSEILTRAQGPDTQYF; CDR3nt: TGTGCCAGCAGCGAGATTTTGACGCGGGCCCAAGGGCCAGATACGCAGTATTTT
d_gene: TRBD1; j_gene: TRBJ1-1; v_gene: TRBV7-2; abundance: -; CDR3aa: CASSTGTVWNTEAFF; CDR3nt: TGTGCCAGCAGCACCGGGACAGTCTGGAACACTGAAGCTTTCTTT
d_gene: TRBD1; j_gene: TRBJ1-3; v_gene: TRBV10-3; abundance: -; CDR3aa: CAISAWTGGIETSGNTIYF; CDR3nt: TGTGCCATCAGTGCATGGACAGGGGGCATCGAGACCTCTGGAAACACCATATATTTT
d_gene: TRBD1; j_gene: TRBJ2-5; v_gene: TRBV5-1; abundance: -; CDR3aa: CASSLGQGAETQYF; CDR3nt: TGCGCCAGCAGCTTGGGACAGGGGGCAGAGACCCAGTACTTC
d_gene: TRBD2; j_gene: TRBJ2-5; v_gene: TRBV13; abundance: -; CDR3aa: CASSSTSGGGGETQYF; CDR3nt: TGTGCCAGCAGCTCAACTAGCGGGGGAGGCGGGGAGACCCAGTACTTC
d_gene: -; j_gene: TRBJ1-4; v_gene: TRBV19; abundance: -; CDR3aa: CASSRQLLNEKLFF; CDR3nt: TGTGCCAGTAGTAGACAGCTCTTAAATGAAAAACTGTTTTTT
d_gene: -; j_gene: TRBJ2-3; v_gene: TRBV27; abundance: -; CDR3aa: CASSYGTSTDTQYF; CDR3nt: TGTGCCAGCAGCTACGGGACTAGCACAGATACGCAGTATTTT
d_gene: TRBD1; j_gene: TRBJ2-3; v_gene: TRBV5-1; abundance: -; CDR3aa: CASEEPGQGADTQYF; CDR3nt: TGCGCCAGCGAAGAACCGGGACAGGGAGCAGATACGCAGTATTTT
d_gene: TRBD1; j_gene: TRBJ1-1; v_gene: TRBV7-9; abundance: -; CDR3aa: CASSTYSGTGGAGTEAFF; CDR3nt: TGTGCCAGCAGCACGTACTCCGGGACAGGGGGCGCGGGCACTGAAGCTTTCTTT
d_gene: -; j_gene: TRBJ2-7; v_gene: TRBV29-1; abundance: -; CDR3aa: CSVAWAYEQYF; CDR3nt: TGCAGCGTTGCTTGGGCCTACGAGCAGTACTTC
d_gene: -; j_gene: TRBJ1-5; v_gene: TRBV9; abundance: -; CDR3aa: CASSARGVNQPQHF; CDR3nt: TGTGCCAGCAGCGCCCGAGGGGTCAATCAGCCCCAGCATTTT
d_gene: -; j_gene: TRBJ1-4; v_gene: TRBV4-2; abundance: -; CDR3aa: CASSQDLAFEKLFF; CDR3nt: TGTGCCAGCAGCCAAGATCTGGCCTTTGAAAAACTGTTTTTT
d_gene: TRBD1; j_gene: TRBJ1-2; v_gene: TRBV4-3; abundance: -; CDR3aa: CASSQDRTGILGYTF; CDR3nt: TGCGCCAGCAGCCAAGACCGGACAGGGATACTTGGCTACACCTTC
d_gene: -; j_gene: TRBJ2-5; v_gene: TRBV2; abundance: -; CDR3aa: CASSLERVGQETQYF; CDR3nt: TGTGCCAGCAGCCTAGAGAGGGTAGGACAAGAGACCCAGTACTTC
d_gene: -; j_gene: TRBJ2-6; v_gene: TRBV6-1; abundance: -; CDR3aa: CASRSAAAGANVLTF; CDR3nt: TGTGCCAGCAGGTCAGCAGCTGCTGGGGCCAACGTCCTGACTTTC
d_gene: -; j_gene: TRBJ2-7; v_gene: TRBV6-1; abundance: -; CDR3aa: CASGSTYEQYF; CDR3nt: TGTGCCAGCGGGAGCACCTACGAGCAGTACTTC
d_gene: -; j_gene: TRBJ2-7; v_gene: TRBV6-1; abundance: -; CDR3aa: CASSELPTSSYEQYF; CDR3nt: TGTGCCAGCAGTGAATTGCCTACTTCCTCCTACGAGCAGTACTTC